The 12 T cell receptor beta chains in this list originate from one sample, sequenced in a study of shared clonotypes between healthy human individuals. The table came from immunoSEQ multiplex PCR; TCRdb's copy has only in-frame clones and leaves some out. In the table there are approximately 1.4 million clones, 98% of which are singletons. Material: naive CD4+ T cells sorted from blood. This sample's subset: CD45RA+ positively selected. These TCRs come from a man younger than 45 in good health.

The CDR3 protein is CASNARMNTEAFF. The CDR3 DNA reads as TGTGCCAGCAACGCTAGAATGAACACTGAAGCTTTCTTT. V is TRBV7-2 and J is TRBJ1-1; D remains ambiguous. Per the germline V gene, CDR1 is SGHTA and CDR2 is FQGNSA. V dropped 7 bases and J dropped 0 bases, with 9 bases sitting between them. There are 13 residues in the CDR3.

This clone has just one count. This chain connects TRBV6-1 to TRBJ2-7, with a tentative D call TRBD2 (6 bases). The CDR3 is 17 amino acids. Germline V lookup: CDR1 MNHNS, CDR2 SASEGT. The germline V and J ends were trimmed by 1 base and 0 bases, with 16 bases remaining between them. CDR3 coding DNA: TGTGCCAGCAGTGAAGGGAGGCCAGGAGGGATCTCCTACGAGCAGTACTTC. Amino acids: CASSEGRPGGISYEQYF.

The genes are TRBV5-4 and TRBJ2-3; 8 bases line up with TRBD2. J was trimmed by 0 bases and V by 4 bases; bases with no gene match: 7. The CDR3 runs 16 residues. Germline lookup yields CDR1 SGHNT and CDR2 YYREEE (reference sequence). The CDR3 sequence: CASSPPKRGSTDTQYF. The DNA for the CDR3 is TGTGCCAGCAGCCCTCCCAAGCGGGGGAGCACAGATACGCAGTATTTT.

This clone was seen a single time. The rearrangement uses TRBV5-4 and TRBJ1-2, with 10 positions matching TRBD1. Trimming took 4 bases from V and 6 from J; bases not matched to a gene: 3. The germline V gene encodes CDR1 SGHNT and CDR2 YYREEE (reference sequence). This CDR3 has 13 amino acids. The CDR3 protein is CASSRGTGDGYTF. The CDR3 bases are TGTGCCAGCAGCCGAGGGACAGGGGATGGCTACACCTTC.

V and J are TRBV6-1 and TRBJ2-5, with TRBD1 identical over 10 bases. V lost 3 bases, J lost 5 bases, and 6 bases stayed unmatched. The germline gives CDR1 MNHNS, CDR2 SASEGT. The CDR3 extends over 15 amino acids. CDR3 loop: CASSDLGQGSETQYF. The CDR3 DNA reads TGTGCCAGCAGTGATTTGGGACAGGGGTCGGAGACCCAGTACTTC.

The V and J genes are TRBV14 and TRBJ1-5; 7 nucleotides match TRBD1. Unmatched junction bases numbered 10, after V lost 4 bases and J lost 7 bases. CDR3 length: 15 residues. Germline-derived CDR1 and CDR2 are SGHDN and FVKESK. The CDR3, as DNA: TGTGCCAGCAGCCCGGGGGGGACAGTGGGCCAGCCCCAGCATTTT. This codes for CASSPGGTVGQPQHF.

The rearrangement links TRBV7-9 to TRBJ2-1; D might be TRBD2 (6 bases). CDR3 length: 14 amino acids. CDR1 SEHNR and CDR2 FQNEAQ come from the germline V gene (reference sequence). Trimming removed 1 base at V and 8 bases at J, with 12 bases between. Here the CDR3 reads CASSLVLAGYEQFF. CDR3 in DNA: TGTGCCAGCAGCTTAGTACTAGCTGGGTATGAGCAGTTCTTC.

The chain couples TRBV5-1 to TRBJ2-7; 9 bases are a match to TRBD1. V shed 7 bases and J 2 bases; nucleotides not matched to a gene: 10. Germline lookup yields CDR1 SGHRS and CDR2 YFSETQ. The CDR3 has 15 amino acids. The CDR3 here is CASSMEGQGPYEQYF. The CDR3 nucleotides are TGCGCCAGCTCAATGGAGGGACAGGGACCCTACGAGCAGTACTTC.

The chain recombines TRBV30 with TRBJ2-3, with TRBD2 identical over 13 bases. The CDR3 is made up of 15 amino acids. V lost 0 bases to trimming and J lost 10 bases; unmatched junction nucleotides: 7. Germline V gene lookup returns CDR1 GTSNPN and CDR2 SVGIG (reference sequence). The CDR3 nucleotides are TGTGCCTGGAGTGTACTAGCGGGAGGGCCGGGGGCGCAGTATTTT. Encoded protein: CAWSVLAGGPGAQYF. Together with reference TRBV30 and TRBJ2-3, the CDR3 gives the full variable domain: SQTIHQWPATLVQPVGSPLSLECTVEGTSNPNLYWYRQAAGRGLQLLFYSVGIGQISSEVPQNLSASRPQDRQFILSSKKLLLSDSGFYLCAWSVLAGGPGAQYFGPGTRLTVL.

In its sample, this clone was seen once. V is TRBV4-3 and J is TRBJ2-7; D remains unclear. V was pared by 1 base and J by 6 bases, with 16 bases between. The germline V gene has CDR1 LGHNA and CDR2 YSLEER. The CDR3 is 15 amino acids. Written as DNA, the CDR3 is TGCGCCAGCAGCCAAGTAGGAGCTGTCCTAGGCGAGCAGTACTTC. Residues: CASSQVGAVLGEQYF.

This chain connects TRBV5-4 to TRBJ2-2; 9 bases match TRBD1. V was clipped by 0 bases and J by 1 base; unmatched bases: 4. Germline CDR1 and CDR2: SGHNT and YYREEE (reference sequence). The CDR3 length is 17 residues. The CDR3 DNA reads as TGTGCCAGCAGCTTGGGGACAGGGGTGGGGAACACCGGGGAGCTGTTTTTT. Protein: CASSLGTGVGNTGELFF.

CDR3: CATSSQGQDYEQYF. In DNA, the CDR3 is TGTGCCACCAGCAGCCAGGGACAGGATTACGAGCAGTACTTC. The genes are TRBV15 and TRBJ2-7, with 8 bases aligning to TRBD1. Unmatched junction bases numbered 5, after V lost 3 bases and J lost 4 bases. The CDR3 loop spans 14 amino acids. The germline V gene has CDR1 LNHNV and CDR2 YYDKDF (reference sequence).